Included here is one TCR beta chain sequence, with context. The record originates from a study of blood T cell repertoires in COVID-19. J gave up 5 bases and V 6 bases, and 6 bases lay outside the gene matches. The CDR3 runs to 15 residues. Germline CDR1 is MNHEY and CDR2 is SVGAGI. Participant ages covered about 18 to 89 years across 20 to 30 US areas. Cohort allocation depended upon clinical history that participants reported. Per the original methods: Estimated nucleated cell counts came from reference gene primer amplification. The assay was immunoSEQ multiplex PCR, and TCRdb's table has in-frame clones only and misses some. That table gives V, J and clone size, and the DNA gave D and trimming. This sample carries some 250,000 clones, approximately 86% of them seen once, and the ten largest clones take 3.3%.

Source material: PBMCs or T cells enriched from blood (not recorded which). The sequence was collected from a woman in her forties with acute COVID-19. This chain joins TRBV6-5 and TRBJ2-3, with 12 bases matching TRBD2. The CDR3 region has the DNA TGTGCCAGCAGGATACTAGCGGGAGGTTTAGATACGCAGTATTTT. Its translation: CASRILAGGLDTQYF.